Listed below are T cell receptor beta chains from one sample, sequenced in a study of blood T cells in healthy people across ages. TCRdb recomputed calls from the 5' RACE reads with MiXCR, one row per CDR3 protein. The table includes more than 800,000 distinct CDR3 sequences, 25% to 30% detected once. The sequencing sample was made of blood. The receptors stem from a woman over 75 in good health. Each CDR3 is given with its conserved first and last residue. Each record gives: CDR3 length, V gene, J gene, clone size, D gene, CDR3 DNA, CDR3 protein. A D gene is named only where the DNA matches it firmly. The size of a clone is reported for some rows only, either as once, few or many, or as a class for expanded clones.

cdr3_length: 13
v_call: TRBV7-3
j_call: TRBJ2-5
clone_size: once
d_call: TRBD1
cdr3_nt: TGTGCCAGCAGCCAGGACAGGGAAGAGACCCAGTACTTC
cdr3_aa: CASSQDREETQYF

cdr3_length: 17
v_call: TRBV4-2
j_call: TRBJ2-5
clone_size: many
d_call: TRBD2
cdr3_nt: TGTGCCAGCAGCCATACACTAGCGGGGGGGAAACAAGAGACCCAGTACTTC
cdr3_aa: CASSHTLAGGKQETQYF

cdr3_length: 13
v_call: TRBV14
j_call: TRBJ1-2
clone_size: many
d_call: -
cdr3_nt: TGTGCCAGCAGCCAACGGAACGACTATGGCTACACCTTC
cdr3_aa: CASSQRNDYGYTF

cdr3_length: 13
v_call: TRBV7-2
j_call: TRBJ1-2
clone_size: many
d_call: -
cdr3_nt: TGTGCCAGCAGCTTGAGTTCGTCCTATGGCTACACCTTC
cdr3_aa: CASSLSSSYGYTF

cdr3_length: 15
v_call: TRBV9
j_call: TRBJ2-3
clone_size: many
d_call: -
cdr3_nt: TGTGCCAGCAGCCCCTCTACTCCTAGCACAGATACGCAGTATTTT
cdr3_aa: CASSPSTPSTDTQYF

cdr3_length: 14
v_call: TRBV20-1
j_call: TRBJ1-2
clone_size: -
d_call: TRBD1
cdr3_nt: TGCAGTGCTTTAGCCGGGACAGGGGGCAGAGGCTACACCTTC
cdr3_aa: CSALAGTGGRGYTF

cdr3_length: 16
v_call: TRBV5-4
j_call: TRBJ2-3
clone_size: -
d_call: TRBD2
cdr3_nt: TGTGCCAGCAGCTCGGCGGGGGACGGTGAAGCAGATACGCAGTATTTT
cdr3_aa: CASSSAGDGEADTQYF

cdr3_length: 16
v_call: TRBV7-2
j_call: TRBJ1-2
clone_size: many
d_call: TRBD1
cdr3_nt: TGTGCCAGCAGCACGAGACAGGGGGACGTTGACTATGGCTACACCTTC
cdr3_aa: CASSTRQGDVDYGYTF

cdr3_length: 14
v_call: TRBV27
j_call: TRBJ1-2
clone_size: -
d_call: -
cdr3_nt: TGTGCCAGCAGTTTAAGGGGGGACATAGGCGGCTACACCTTC
cdr3_aa: CASSLRGDIGGYTF

cdr3_length: 14
v_call: TRBV10-2
j_call: TRBJ1-4
clone_size: many
d_call: -
cdr3_nt: TGCGCCAGCAGCGAACAGCAAAAAAATGAAAAACTGTTTTTT
cdr3_aa: CASSEQQKNEKLFF

cdr3_length: 13
v_call: TRBV18
j_call: TRBJ2-5
clone_size: once
d_call: -
cdr3_nt: TGTGTCGCCTCCCTTGGGAGCCAAGAGACCCAGTACTTC
cdr3_aa: CVASLGSQETQYF

cdr3_length: 14
v_call: TRBV25-1
j_call: TRBJ1-1
clone_size: many
d_call: -
cdr3_nt: TGTGCCAGCAGTGTGATGGGGAGGAACACTGAAGCTTTCTTT
cdr3_aa: CASSVMGRNTEAFF

cdr3_length: 14
v_call: TRBV5-1
j_call: TRBJ2-1
clone_size: many
d_call: -
cdr3_nt: TGCGCCAGCAGCCCGGGGCTCTCCTACAATGAGCAGTTCTTC
cdr3_aa: CASSPGLSYNEQFF

cdr3_length: 11
v_call: TRBV20-1
j_call: TRBJ1-2
clone_size: -
d_call: TRBD1
cdr3_nt: TGCAGTGCTAGAGATCCCCCAGGGGGCACCTTC
cdr3_aa: CSARDPPGGTF

cdr3_length: 15
v_call: TRBV20-1
j_call: TRBJ2-1
clone_size: many
d_call: TRBD1
cdr3_nt: TGCAGTGCTTCTCGCCCGGGACAGAGGTCCAATGAGCAGTTCTTC
cdr3_aa: CSASRPGQRSNEQFF

cdr3_length: 15
v_call: TRBV6-1
j_call: TRBJ2-1
clone_size: many
d_call: -
cdr3_nt: TGTGCCAGCAGTGAAAGCCCTGCACAGGGTAATGAGCAGTTCTTC
cdr3_aa: CASSESPAQGNEQFF

cdr3_length: 12
v_call: TRBV3-1
j_call: TRBJ2-7
clone_size: -
d_call: TRBD2
cdr3_nt: TGTGCCAGCAGCCAAGTACCGACTAGCTGGTACTTC
cdr3_aa: CASSQVPTSWYF

cdr3_length: 14
v_call: TRBV12-3/TRBV12-4
j_call: TRBJ1-4
clone_size: -
d_call: -
cdr3_nt: TGTGCCAGCAGTTTAACCCAAGGGAGGGAAAAACTGTTTTTT
cdr3_aa: CASSLTQGREKLFF

cdr3_length: 15
v_call: TRBV3-1
j_call: TRBJ1-5
clone_size: few
d_call: -
cdr3_nt: TGTGCCAGCAGCCAAGACAGGGGACGCAATCAGCCCCAGCATTTT
cdr3_aa: CASSQDRGRNQPQHF

cdr3_length: 16
v_call: TRBV18
j_call: TRBJ2-5
clone_size: -
d_call: -
cdr3_nt: TGTGCCAGCTCACCAGGGGTCGGGGGCCAGAGGGAGACCCAGTACTTC
cdr3_aa: CASSPGVGGQRETQYF

cdr3_length: 14
v_call: TRBV19
j_call: TRBJ1-1
clone_size: -
d_call: TRBD1
cdr3_nt: TGTGCCAGTAGTATGGCTAGGGGGCGAACTGAAGCTTTCTTT
cdr3_aa: CASSMARGRTEAFF

cdr3_length: 16
v_call: TRBV12-3/TRBV12-4
j_call: TRBJ1-6
clone_size: few
d_call: -
cdr3_nt: TGTGCCAGCACCCCGGAACCACTTTCCTTAAATTCACCCCTCCACTTT
cdr3_aa: CASTPEPLSLNSPLHF

cdr3_length: 15
v_call: TRBV18
j_call: TRBJ2-3
clone_size: many
d_call: -
cdr3_nt: TGTGCCAGCTCTTTGGGAATCAAGGTGACAGATACGCAGTATTTT
cdr3_aa: CASSLGIKVTDTQYF

cdr3_length: 15
v_call: TRBV10-3
j_call: TRBJ2-1
clone_size: many
d_call: TRBD2
cdr3_nt: TGTGCCATCAGTGATATGGTAGCGGGGGACAATGAGCAGTTCTTC
cdr3_aa: CAISDMVAGDNEQFF

cdr3_length: 14
v_call: TRBV30
j_call: TRBJ1-5
clone_size: -
d_call: -
cdr3_nt: TGTGCCTGGAGTTATAGGTCACCCAATCAGCCCCAGCATTTT
cdr3_aa: CAWSYRSPNQPQHF

cdr3_length: 14
v_call: TRBV20-1
j_call: TRBJ1-6
clone_size: -
d_call: -
cdr3_nt: TGCAGTGCTAGAGGAAGGGCCGTGGGTTCACCCCTCCACTTT
cdr3_aa: CSARGRAVGSPLHF

cdr3_length: 13
v_call: TRBV30
j_call: TRBJ2-7
clone_size: once
d_call: -
cdr3_nt: TGTGCCTGGAGTGTATCTTCACCCCACGAGCAGTACTTC
cdr3_aa: CAWSVSSPHEQYF

cdr3_length: 16
v_call: TRBV28
j_call: TRBJ1-5
clone_size: -
d_call: -
cdr3_nt: TGTGCCAGCAGTTCCCTCTCGATCGGGAGCAATCAGCCCCAGCATTTT
cdr3_aa: CASSSLSIGSNQPQHF